These T cell receptor beta chains were read from a single sample in a study of T cell repertoires in cytomegalovirus infection. These receptors lack a known antigen. TCRdb reprocessed the reads via MiXCR and lists one record per CDR3 protein. This table holds about 830,000 distinct CDR3 sequences, about 31% found once. The source material was cultured CD8+ T cells from PBMCs, sampled from culture after CMV antigen stimulation. The receptors derive from a human donor in good health (CMV status not recorded). Some clones in this sample may be carry-over from other donors' samples. Each CDR3 is given with its conserved first and last residue. D genes are given only for firm matches. Not all rows give a size; the values are once, few, many and, for expanded clones, a class.

CDR3 DNA: TGTGCCAGCAGCTTATATGCTCGACGGGGAGAGACCCAGTACTTC
CDR3 protein: CASSLYARRGETQYF
clone size: .
J gene: TRBJ2-5
V gene: TRBV7-4
D gene: .

CDR3 DNA: TGTGCCAGCAGCTTCGGGACCCAGTACTTC
CDR3 protein: CASSFGTQYF
clone size: few
J gene: TRBJ2-5
V gene: TRBV7-9
D gene: .

CDR3 DNA: TGTGCCAGCAGCCACGGGGGGAAGAAATGGTTGAACACTGAAGCTTTCTTT
CDR3 protein: CASSHGGKKWLNTEAFF
clone size: .
J gene: TRBJ1-1
V gene: TRBV11-2
D gene: .

CDR3 DNA: TGTGCCAGCAGTTTAACCCCCAGGGTGGACGGCTACACCTTC
CDR3 protein: CASSLTPRVDGYTF
clone size: many
J gene: TRBJ1-2
V gene: TRBV12-3/TRBV12-4
D gene: .

CDR3 DNA: TGTGCCAGCAGCTACCTAGCGGGGGTCTCCCGTCAGCAGTACTTC
CDR3 protein: CASSYLAGVSRQQYF
clone size: few
J gene: TRBJ2-7
V gene: TRBV13
D gene: TRBD2

CDR3 DNA: TGTGCCAGCAGGGAGGCCCGGGGGCTAAATCAGCCCCAGCATTTT
CDR3 protein: CASREARGLNQPQHF
clone size: .
J gene: TRBJ1-5
V gene: TRBV12-3/TRBV12-4
D gene: .

CDR3 DNA: TGTGCCAGCAGTCCTATCAATAAAAGGCGTACTGAAGCTTTCTTT
CDR3 protein: CASSPINKRRTEAFF
clone size: .
J gene: TRBJ1-1
V gene: TRBV6-1
D gene: .

CDR3 DNA: TGTGCCAGCAGCGTCCCCGACCGGGGGGCCGGGGAGCTGTTTTTT
CDR3 protein: CASSVPDRGAGELFF
clone size: .
J gene: TRBJ2-2
V gene: TRBV7-4
D gene: TRBD2

CDR3 DNA: TGTGCCAGCAGCCAAGATGACCCGGGAGGACCGAACACTGAAGCTTTCTTT
CDR3 protein: CASSQDDPGGPNTEAFF
clone size: .
J gene: TRBJ1-1
V gene: TRBV4-2
D gene: .

CDR3 DNA: TGTGCCAGCAGCTTAAAACTAGCCTATGGCTACACCTTC
CDR3 protein: CASSLKLAYGYTF
clone size: few
J gene: TRBJ1-2
V gene: TRBV7-9
D gene: .

CDR3 DNA: TGTGCCACCAGCAGGGAAAGGGGGCGGCGGCAGGGTGGCTACACCTTC
CDR3 protein: CATSRERGRRQGGYTF
clone size: .
J gene: TRBJ1-2
V gene: TRBV15
D gene: TRBD1

CDR3 DNA: TGCGCCAGCAGCCTCGGTATGCCGAAGACCCAGTACTTC
CDR3 protein: CASSLGMPKTQYF
clone size: .
J gene: TRBJ2-5
V gene: TRBV5-1
D gene: .

CDR3 DNA: TGTGCCAGCAGCTGGGGGCACGGTAATGAGCAGTTCTTC
CDR3 protein: CASSWGHGNEQFF
clone size: .
J gene: TRBJ2-1
V gene: TRBV27
D gene: .

CDR3 DNA: TGTGCCAGCAGCACAGGGAGTAGCTACACCTTC
CDR3 protein: CASSTGSSYTF
clone size: .
J gene: TRBJ1-2
V gene: TRBV7-9
D gene: .

CDR3 DNA: TGTGCCAGCAGTCCGACCCCCAAGGCTCAAGAGACCCAGTACTTC
CDR3 protein: CASSPTPKAQETQYF
clone size: .
J gene: TRBJ2-5
V gene: TRBV6-5
D gene: .

CDR3 DNA: TGTGCCAGCAGCTTGGTAGGGATGGGCACTGAAGCTTTCTTT
CDR3 protein: CASSLVGMGTEAFF
clone size: .
J gene: TRBJ1-1
V gene: TRBV5-6
D gene: .

CDR3 DNA: TGTGCCAGCAGTGGCAACGACAGGGGAAAGTTCTTC
CDR3 protein: CASSGNDRGKFF
clone size: .
J gene: TRBJ2-1
V gene: TRBV27
D gene: TRBD1

CDR3 DNA: TGCAGCGTCGCAGGGACGTTTGGAAGCTATGGCTACACCTTC
CDR3 protein: CSVAGTFGSYGYTF
clone size: few
J gene: TRBJ1-2
V gene: TRBV29-1
D gene: .

CDR3 DNA: TGTGCCAGCAGTTACTCGACTGGACACCTAAACACCGGGGAGCTGTTTTTT
CDR3 protein: CASSYSTGHLNTGELFF
clone size: .
J gene: TRBJ2-2
V gene: TRBV6-5
D gene: .

CDR3 DNA: TGTGCCAGCAGCTCCCTCGGGGGGGATTATGGCTACACCTTC
CDR3 protein: CASSSLGGDYGYTF
clone size: many
J gene: TRBJ1-2
V gene: TRBV7-2
D gene: .